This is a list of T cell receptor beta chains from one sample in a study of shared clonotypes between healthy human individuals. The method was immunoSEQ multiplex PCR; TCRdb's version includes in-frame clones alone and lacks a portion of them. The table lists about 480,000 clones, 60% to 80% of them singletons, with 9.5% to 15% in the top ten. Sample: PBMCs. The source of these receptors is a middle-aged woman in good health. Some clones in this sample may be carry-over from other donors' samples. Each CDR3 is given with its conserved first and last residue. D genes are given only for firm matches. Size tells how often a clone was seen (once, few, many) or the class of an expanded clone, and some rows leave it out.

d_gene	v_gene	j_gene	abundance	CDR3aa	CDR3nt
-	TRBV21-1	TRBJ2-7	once	CASTHPTEKINYEQYF	TGTGCCAGCACCCACCCGACGGAGAAGATTAACTACGAGCAGTACTTC
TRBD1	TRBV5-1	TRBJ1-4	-	CASSLGQGATNEKLFF	TGCGCCAGCAGCTTGGGACAGGGTGCAACTAATGAAAAACTGTTTTTT
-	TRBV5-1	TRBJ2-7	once	CASSLGLTYEQYF	TGCGCCAGCAGCTTGGGACTTACTTACGAGCAGTACTTC
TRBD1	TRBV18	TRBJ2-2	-	CASSPLGTVNTGELFF	TGTGCCAGCTCACCACTTGGGACAGTGAACACCGGGGAGCTGTTTTTT
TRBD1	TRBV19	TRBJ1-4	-	CASSKNRGPNEKLFF	TGTGCCAGTAGTAAAAACAGGGGACCTAATGAAAAACTGTTTTTT
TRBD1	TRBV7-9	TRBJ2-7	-	CASSLSDRGASYEQYF	TGTGCCAGCAGCTTATCCGACAGGGGGGCCTCCTACGAGCAGTACTTC
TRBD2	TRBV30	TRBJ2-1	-	CAWRDLRAGVGEQFF	TGTGCCTGGAGGGACCTCCGGGCGGGAGTCGGTGAGCAGTTCTTC
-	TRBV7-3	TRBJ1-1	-	CVSSLETGQDTEAFF	TGTGTCAGCAGCCTTGAGACAGGTCAGGATACTGAAGCTTTCTTT
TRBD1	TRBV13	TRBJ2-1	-	CASSLQDRATYNEQFF	TGTGCCAGCAGCCTCCAGGACAGGGCTACCTACAATGAGCAGTTCTTC
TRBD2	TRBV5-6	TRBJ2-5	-	CASSVISGEETQYF	TGTGCCAGCAGCGTGATTAGCGGGGAAGAGACCCAGTACTTC
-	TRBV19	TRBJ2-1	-	CASSFLEGVEQFF	TGTGCCAGTAGCTTCTTAGAAGGGGTCGAGCAGTTCTTC
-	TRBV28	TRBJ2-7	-	CASSLTGFYEQYF	TGTGCCAGCAGTTTAACAGGGTTCTACGAGCAGTACTTC
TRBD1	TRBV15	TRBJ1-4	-	CATSQSRDSEKLFF	TGTGCCACCAGCCAGTCCCGGGACAGTGAAAAACTGTTTTTT
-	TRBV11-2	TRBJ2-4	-	CASSPGSTPRNIQYF	TGTGCCAGCAGCCCCGGGAGCACTCCCAGGAACATTCAGTACTTC
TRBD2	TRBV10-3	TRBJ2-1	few	CAIRRTSGGYNEQFF	TGTGCCATCCGTAGGACTAGCGGGGGCTACAATGAGCAGTTCTTC
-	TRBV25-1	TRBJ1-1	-	CASKRGGFGTEAFF	TGTGCCAGCAAAAGGGGAGGGTTTGGCACTGAAGCTTTCTTT
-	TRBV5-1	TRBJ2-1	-	CASRSNPSSYNEQFF	TGCGCCAGCAGGTCCAATCCAAGCTCCTACAATGAGCAGTTCTTC
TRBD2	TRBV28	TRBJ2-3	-	CASSHPSGSKTDTQYF	TGTGCCAGCAGTCACCCCAGCGGGAGCAAGACAGATACGCAGTATTTT
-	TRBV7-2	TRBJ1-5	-	CASSLTNSNQPQHF	TGTGCCAGCAGCTTGACGAATAGCAATCAGCCCCAGCATTTT
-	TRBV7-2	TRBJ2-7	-	CASSLVGIGSPRLEQYF	TGTGCCAGCAGCTTAGTAGGGATTGGTAGTCCTCGCTTGGAGCAGTACTTC
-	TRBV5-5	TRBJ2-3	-	CASSPETDTQYF	TGTGCCAGCAGCCCGGAGACAGATACGCAGTATTTT
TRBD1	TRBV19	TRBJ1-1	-	CASISQGAGTEAFF	TGTGCCAGTATCTCGCAGGGGGCCGGTACTGAAGCTTTCTTT
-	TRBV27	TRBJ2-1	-	CASSSRLVHNEQFF	TGTGCCAGCAGTTCCCGACTAGTCCACAATGAGCAGTTCTTC
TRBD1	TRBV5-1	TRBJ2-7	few	CASSWTGASYEQYF	TGCGCCAGCAGCTGGACAGGGGCCTCCTACGAGCAGTACTTC
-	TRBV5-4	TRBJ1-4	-	CASSLKGNGEKLFF	TGTGCCAGCAGCTTGAAGGGGAATGGTGAAAAACTGTTTTTT
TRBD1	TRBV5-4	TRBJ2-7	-	CASSRPETGSYEQYF	TGTGCCAGCAGCCGGCCGGAGACAGGGTCTTACGAGCAGTACTTC
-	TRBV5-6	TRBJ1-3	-	CASSFWGSGNTIYF	TGTGCCAGCAGCTTCTGGGGTTCTGGAAACACCATATATTTT
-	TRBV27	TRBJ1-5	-	CASGEGSQPQHF	TGTGCCAGCGGCGAGGGGAGTCAGCCCCAGCATTTT
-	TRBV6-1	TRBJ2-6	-	CASSEDPDTGSGANVLTF	TGTGCCAGCAGTGAAGACCCGGACACAGGCTCTGGGGCCAACGTCCTGACTTTC
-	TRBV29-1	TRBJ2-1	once	CSVGHLNEQFF	TGCAGCGTTGGACACTTAAATGAGCAGTTCTTC
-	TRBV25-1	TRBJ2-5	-	CASSQQETQYF	TGTGCCAGCAGCCAGCAAGAGACCCAGTACTTC
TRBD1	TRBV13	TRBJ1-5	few	CASSFGTGGNSNQPQHF	TGTGCCAGCAGCTTTGGGACAGGGGGCAATAGCAATCAGCCCCAGCATTTT
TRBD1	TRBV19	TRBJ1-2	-	CASSPGDRGRGYTF	TGTGCCAGTAGTCCCGGGGACAGGGGACGCGGCTACACCTTC
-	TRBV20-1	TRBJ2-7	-	CSAARDYEQYF	TGCAGTGCTGCCCGTGACTACGAGCAGTACTTC
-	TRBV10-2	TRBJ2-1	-	CASSDIGGNEQFF	TGCGCCAGCAGTGATATAGGGGGCAATGAGCAGTTCTTC
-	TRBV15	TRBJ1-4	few	CATSRDMGWDEKLFF	TGTGCCACCAGCAGAGATATGGGGTGGGATGAAAAACTGTTTTTT
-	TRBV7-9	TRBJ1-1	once	CASSLVPSSVGTEAFF	TGTGCCAGCAGCTTAGTCCCGAGCTCGGTGGGGACTGAAGCTTTCTTT
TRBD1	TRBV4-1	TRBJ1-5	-	CASSPDRGQPQHF	TGCGCCAGCAGTCCCGACAGGGGTCAGCCCCAGCATTTT
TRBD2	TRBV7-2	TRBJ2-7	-	CASSSGLAVTYEQYF	TGTGCCAGCAGCTCCGGACTAGCGGTCACATACGAGCAGTACTTC
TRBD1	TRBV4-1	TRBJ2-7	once	CASSSGTGVYEQYF	TGCGCCAGCAGCTCCGGGACAGGAGTCTACGAGCAGTACTTC
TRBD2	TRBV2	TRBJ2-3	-	CARNTTSGVGTDTQYF	TGTGCCAGGAACACGACTAGCGGGGTGGGGACAGATACGCAGTATTTT
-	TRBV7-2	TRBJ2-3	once	CASSLGAVDTQYF	TGTGCCAGCAGCCTCGGGGCGGTAGATACGCAGTATTTT
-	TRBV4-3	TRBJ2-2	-	CASSQVLNTGELFF	TGCGCCAGCAGCCAAGTTTTAAACACCGGGGAGCTGTTTTTT
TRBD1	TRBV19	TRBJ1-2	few	CASSMETGRYSGYTF	TGTGCCAGTAGTATGGAGACAGGGCGATACTCTGGCTACACCTTC
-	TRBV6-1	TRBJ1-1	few	CASSELGFGTMNTEAFF	TGTGCCAGCAGTGAACTCGGATTTGGGACCATGAACACTGAAGCTTTCTTT
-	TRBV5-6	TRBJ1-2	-	CASSLVGGNYGYTF	TGTGCCAGCAGCTTGGTTGGCGGAAACTATGGCTACACCTTC
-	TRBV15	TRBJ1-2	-	CATSRASYGYTF	TGTGCCACCAGCAGAGCGAGCTATGGCTACACCTTC
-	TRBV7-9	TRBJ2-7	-	CASSTPRGGDEQYF	TGTGCCAGCAGCACGCCACGAGGGGGGGACGAGCAGTACTTC
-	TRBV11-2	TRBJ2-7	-	CASSLLRARPYEQYF	TGTGCCAGCAGCTTACTTCGGGCCCGACCCTACGAGCAGTACTTC
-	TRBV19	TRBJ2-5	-	CASSIVDAETQYF	TGTGCCAGTAGTATAGTGGACGCCGAGACCCAGTACTTC
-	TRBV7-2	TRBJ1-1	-	CASSLGQENTEAFF	TGTGCCAGCAGCTTAGGCCAGGAGAACACTGAAGCTTTCTTT
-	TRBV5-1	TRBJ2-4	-	CASSEAGTNIQYF	TGCGCCAGCAGCGAGGCAGGAACAAACATTCAGTACTTC
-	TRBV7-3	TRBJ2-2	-	CASGIYSGELFF	TGTGCCAGCGGAATCTATTCCGGGGAGCTGTTTTTT
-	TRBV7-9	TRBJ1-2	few	CASSLAYGYTF	TGTGCCAGCAGCTTAGCCTATGGCTACACCTTC
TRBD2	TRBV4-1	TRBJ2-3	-	CASSQDPGLADTDTQYF	TGCGCCAGCAGCCAAGACCCTGGACTAGCGGACACAGATACGCAGTATTTT
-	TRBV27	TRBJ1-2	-	CASSPQGPYGYTF	TGTGCCAGCAGTCCCCAGGGGCCCTATGGCTACACCTTC
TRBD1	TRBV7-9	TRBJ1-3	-	CASSLEGALGNTIYF	TGTGCCAGCAGCTTAGAGGGGGCGCTTGGAAACACCATATATTTT